Listed below are T cell receptor beta chains from one sample, sequenced in a study of shared clonotypes between healthy human individuals. The data were produced by immunoSEQ multiplex PCR, yet TCRdb's version contains in-frame clones alone and is incomplete. The profile shows around 550,000 clones, roughly 95% of them singletons. Sequences were obtained from naive CD4+ T cells sorted from blood. These TCRs come from a young woman in good health. Both conserved end residues are part of each CDR3. A D gene is named only where the DNA matches it firmly. Clone size is given for some rows only: seen once, a few or many times, or a class if the clone is expanded.

clone_size j_call v_call d_call cdr3_nt cdr3_aa
NA TRBJ2-7 TRBV30 NA TGTGCCTGGAGTGTAGCCAGTTACTACGAGCAGTACTTC CAWSVASYYEQYF
NA TRBJ2-2 TRBV9 NA TGTGCCAGCAGTGCCAGGGGGGGAACCGGGGAGCTGTTTTTT CASSARGGTGELFF
NA TRBJ2-1 TRBV25-1 TRBD2 TGTGCCAGCAGTGAGCTGTTAGCGGGAGTCAATGAGCAGTTCTTC CASSELLAGVNEQFF
NA TRBJ2-2 TRBV9 NA TGTGCCAGCAGCGTAGGTGTAGGGGAGGACACCGGGGAGCTGTTTTTT CASSVGVGEDTGELFF
NA TRBJ1-3 TRBV10-3 NA TGTGCCATCAGTGCAGAAAACTGGTACTCTGGAAACACCATATATTTT CAISAENWYSGNTIYF
NA TRBJ1-2 TRBV6-1 NA TGTGCCAGCCAAATCGGGGTTCATGGCTACACCTTC CASQIGVHGYTF
NA TRBJ2-7 TRBV2 TRBD1 TGTGCCGGACGGACAGGGGGCAGCGAGCAGTACTTC CAGRTGGSEQYF
NA TRBJ1-2 TRBV18 TRBD1 TGTGCCAGCTCCCAATACCGGGACAGGGATAGCTATGGCTACACCTTC CASSQYRDRDSYGYTF
NA TRBJ1-2 TRBV11-2 NA TGTGCCAGCAGCTTAGGTCGACACGCAACCTATGGCTACACCTTC CASSLGRHATYGYTF
NA TRBJ1-1 TRBV5-1 NA TGCGCCAGCAGCTCTTTCGGATGGGGGGGAAGTGAAGCTTTCTTT CASSSFGWGGSEAFF
NA TRBJ2-7 TRBV28 TRBD2 TGTGCCAGCAGTTTATTTTCTTCGGGCGGGAGGAGTTTGAAGCAGTACTTC CASSLFSSGGRSLKQYF
NA TRBJ2-1 TRBV4-2 TRBD2 TGTGCCAGCAGCCCCGGACTAGCGGGAGTGAGGAATGAGCAGTTCTTC CASSPGLAGVRNEQFF
NA TRBJ2-3 TRBV5-1 TRBD2 TGCGCCAGCAGCATCCAGAGCGGGACCACAGATACGCAGTATTTT CASSIQSGTTDTQYF
NA TRBJ1-2 TRBV27 TRBD1 TGTGCCAGCAGTCCCTCAGGACAGGGGATCGGCTACACCTTC CASSPSGQGIGYTF
NA TRBJ2-7 TRBV10-1 TRBD1 TGCGCCACCGGGACAGGAGCGACCTACGAGCAGTACTTC CATGTGATYEQYF
NA TRBJ2-3 TRBV18 NA TGTGCCAGCTCGTCTCGCCCTAGCACAGATACGCAGTATTTT CASSSRPSTDTQYF
NA TRBJ2-4 TRBV28 TRBD2 TGTGCCAGCAGTTCGGGAGGGGGTGCCAAAAACATTCAGTACTTC CASSSGGGAKNIQYF
NA TRBJ1-1 TRBV6-5 NA TGTGCCAGCAGGGAGGACAGAGCCATGAACACTGAAGCTTTCTTT CASREDRAMNTEAFF
NA TRBJ1-1 TRBV2 TRBD1 TGTGCCAGCAGTGCGACAGGGTTTAATGAAGCTTTCTTT CASSATGFNEAFF
NA TRBJ2-7 TRBV6-6 TRBD1 TGTGCCAGCAGTACCCGGGACAGGGCCTACGAGCAGTACTTC CASSTRDRAYEQYF
few TRBJ1-5 TRBV6-1 NA TGTGCCAGCAGTGAATCCCAGGGCCAGCCCCAGCATTTT CASSESQGQPQHF
NA TRBJ2-6 TRBV13 TRBD1 TGTGCCAGCAGCCACAGGGGTTACTCTGGGGCCAACGTCCTGACTTTC CASSHRGYSGANVLTF
NA TRBJ1-6 TRBV5-1 NA TGCGCCAGCAGCCCGAGAAACTCGGAGATGAATTCACCCCTCCACTTT CASSPRNSEMNSPLHF